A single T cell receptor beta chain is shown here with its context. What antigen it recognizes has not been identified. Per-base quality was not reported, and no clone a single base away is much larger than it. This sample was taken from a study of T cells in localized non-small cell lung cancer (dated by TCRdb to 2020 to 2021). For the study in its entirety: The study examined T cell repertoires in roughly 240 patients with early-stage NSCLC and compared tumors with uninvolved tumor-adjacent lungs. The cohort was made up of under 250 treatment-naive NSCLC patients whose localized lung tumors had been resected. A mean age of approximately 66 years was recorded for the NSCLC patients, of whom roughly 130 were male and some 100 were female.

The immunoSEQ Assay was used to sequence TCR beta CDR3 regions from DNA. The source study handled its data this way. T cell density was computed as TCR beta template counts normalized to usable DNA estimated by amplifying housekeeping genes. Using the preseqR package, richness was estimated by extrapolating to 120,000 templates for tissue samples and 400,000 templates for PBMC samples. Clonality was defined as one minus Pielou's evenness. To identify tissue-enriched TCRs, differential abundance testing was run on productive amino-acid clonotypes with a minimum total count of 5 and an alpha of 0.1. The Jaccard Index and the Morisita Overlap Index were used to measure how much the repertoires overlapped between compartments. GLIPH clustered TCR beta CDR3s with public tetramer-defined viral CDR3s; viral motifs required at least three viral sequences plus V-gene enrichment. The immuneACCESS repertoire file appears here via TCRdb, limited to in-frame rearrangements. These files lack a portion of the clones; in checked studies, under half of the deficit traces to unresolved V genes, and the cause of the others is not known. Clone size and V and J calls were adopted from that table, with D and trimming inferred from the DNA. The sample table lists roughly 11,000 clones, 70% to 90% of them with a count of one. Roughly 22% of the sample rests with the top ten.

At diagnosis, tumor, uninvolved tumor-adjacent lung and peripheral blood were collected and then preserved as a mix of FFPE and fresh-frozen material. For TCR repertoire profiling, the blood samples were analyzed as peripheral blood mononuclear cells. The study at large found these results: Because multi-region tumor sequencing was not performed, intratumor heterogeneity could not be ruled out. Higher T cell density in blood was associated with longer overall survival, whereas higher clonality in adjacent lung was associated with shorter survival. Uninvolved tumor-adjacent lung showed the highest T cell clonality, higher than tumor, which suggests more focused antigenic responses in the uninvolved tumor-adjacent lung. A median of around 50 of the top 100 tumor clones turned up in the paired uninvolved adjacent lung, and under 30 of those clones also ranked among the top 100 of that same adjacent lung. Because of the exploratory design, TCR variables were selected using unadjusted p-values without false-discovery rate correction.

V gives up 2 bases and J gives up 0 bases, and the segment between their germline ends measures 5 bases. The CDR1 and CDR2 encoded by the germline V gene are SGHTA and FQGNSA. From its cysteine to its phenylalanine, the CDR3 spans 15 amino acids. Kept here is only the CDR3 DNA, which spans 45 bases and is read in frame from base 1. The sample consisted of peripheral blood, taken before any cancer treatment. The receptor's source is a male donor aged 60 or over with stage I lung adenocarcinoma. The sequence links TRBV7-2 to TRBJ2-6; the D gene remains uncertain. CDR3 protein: CASSLRSSGANVLTF. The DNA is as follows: TGTGCCAGCAGCTTAAGGTCCTCTGGGGCCAACGTCCTGACTTTC.